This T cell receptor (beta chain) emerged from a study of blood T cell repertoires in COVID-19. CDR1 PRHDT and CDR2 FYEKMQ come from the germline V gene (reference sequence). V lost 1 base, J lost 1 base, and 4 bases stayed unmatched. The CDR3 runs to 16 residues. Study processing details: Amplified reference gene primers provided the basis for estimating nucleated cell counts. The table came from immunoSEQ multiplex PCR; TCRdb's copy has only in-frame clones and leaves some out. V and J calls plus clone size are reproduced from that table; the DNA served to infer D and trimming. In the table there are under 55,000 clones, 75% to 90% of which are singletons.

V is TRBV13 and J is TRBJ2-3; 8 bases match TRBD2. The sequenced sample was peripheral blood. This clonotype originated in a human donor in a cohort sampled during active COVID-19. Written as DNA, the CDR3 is TGTGCCAGCAGCTTAGAGGGACTAGTACGCACAGATACGCAGTATTTT. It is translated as CASSLEGLVRTDTQYF. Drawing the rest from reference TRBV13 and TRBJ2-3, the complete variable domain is AAGVIQSPRHLIKEKRETATLKCYPIPRHDTVYWYQQGPGQDPQFLISFYEKMQSDKGSIPDRFSAQQFSDYHSELNMSSLELGDSALYFCASSLEGLVRTDTQYFGPGTRLTVL.